This TCR beta chain was sequenced for a study of T cells in narcolepsy. Study-wide findings and caveats: Healthy controls reportedly lacked the autoreactive clonotypes serially found in patients' blood.

Libraries were prepared by immunoSEQ multiplex PCR; TCRdb keeps only in-frame clonotypes and omits some of them. Found here are 30,000 to 40,000 clones, roughly nine tenths of them singletons; the top ten hold roughly 0.79%. From germline, CDR1 is SEHNR and CDR2 FQNEAQ (reference sequence). The germline V and J ends were trimmed by 1 base and 5 bases, with 14 bases remaining between them. The CDR3 totals 15 residues. With regard to this clone: The antigen remains undetermined.

The sequence came from a human donor with narcolepsy. The rearrangement links TRBV7-9 to TRBJ1-2, with D perhaps matching TRBD1 (5 bases). Sequences were obtained from CD45RA- memory CD4+ T cells from PBMCs. This chain's CDR3 is CASSLGTSSWYGYTF. The DNA for the CDR3 is TGTGCCAGCAGCTTAGGGACATCAAGCTGGTATGGCTACACCTTC.